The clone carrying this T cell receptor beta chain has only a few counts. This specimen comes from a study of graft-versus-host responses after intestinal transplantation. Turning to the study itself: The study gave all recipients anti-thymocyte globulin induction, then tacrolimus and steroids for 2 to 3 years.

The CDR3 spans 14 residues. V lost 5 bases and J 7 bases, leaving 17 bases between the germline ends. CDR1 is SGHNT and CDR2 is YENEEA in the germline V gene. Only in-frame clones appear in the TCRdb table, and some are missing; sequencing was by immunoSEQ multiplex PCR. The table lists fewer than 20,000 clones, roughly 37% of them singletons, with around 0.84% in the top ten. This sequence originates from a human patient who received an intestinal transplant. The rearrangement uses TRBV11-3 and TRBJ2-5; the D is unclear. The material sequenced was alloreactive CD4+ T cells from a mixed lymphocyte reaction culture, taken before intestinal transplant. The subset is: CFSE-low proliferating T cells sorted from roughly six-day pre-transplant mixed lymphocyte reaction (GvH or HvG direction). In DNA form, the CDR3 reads TGTGCCAGCAGCCCATTCGGTCAAGAAGGGACCCAGTACTTC. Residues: CASSPFGQEGTQYF.